This TCR beta chain was profiled in a study of cytomegalovirus exposure and HLA in healthy donors (dated by TCRdb to the late 2010s). Study-level background: According to an earlier analysis of around 600 of the donors, about 170 million T cells yielded roughly 110 million unique TCR beta sequences and about 280 Gb of sequence data. Approximately 330 gigabases of sequencing data and 70 million to 100 million unique TCR sequences made up an early release that covered several hundred HLA-typed donors. The genetic ancestry cluster associated with self-reported Caucasian donors included 81% of the roughly 400 genotyped donors. The study aimed to test whether signatures of past pathogen exposure could be identified by cataloging public T cell receptors. The T cell repertoires of 666 subjects were profiled by immunosequencing and related to cytomegalovirus serostatus. In addition to the first cohort of 666 subjects, a separate validation cohort of about 120 different subjects was used. The study combined high-throughput TCR immunosequencing, statistical association of individual TCRs with disease status, and machine learning to predict cytomegalovirus infection status. In a later analysis, previously published TCR beta repertoires from about 640 donors were re-analyzed and high-resolution HLA genotyping was added so that TCR occurrence patterns could be studied. Rather than drawing on any new phenotypic data, the later analysis identified candidate immune exposures from TCR beta sequences and the way those sequences occurred across donors. An earlier analysis of several hundred of the donors used high-throughput TCR beta sequencing to judge whether each TCR beta V gene segment behaved as functional or pseudogenic. Donor age, sex, ethnicity and CMV serostatus were collected together with the repertoire data. Genome-wide SNP genotypes for about 65% of the 666 donors were used in a later genetic analysis, which treated that subset as a discovery cohort. All discovery cohort repertoires had been generated on a single sequencing platform. Both class I and class II loci were covered by HLA typing, at four-digit resolution. Typing coverage varied by locus: about 620-630 donors for A, B, C, DRB1 and DQB1; 522 for DQA1; more than 600 for DPA1; around 450 for DPB1. Five DR-DQ haplotypes were handled as single units for association and clustering because linkage in the cohort was strong. On average, around 240,000 unique TCR beta nucleotide sequences were sequenced per donor among a few hundred genotyped donors of the cohort, with roughly 19% of those sequences being non-productive. Points the paper makes about the study in general: According to a later genetic analysis, donors in an Asian-associated ancestry cluster had fewer N-insertions in productive TCRs than the approximately 630-donor mean. CMV serostatus was the only immune exposure information available for the cohort. The study listed 164 TCR beta chains as associated with cytomegalovirus. A cluster of highly shared sequence variants was judged likely to be a technical artifact of the sequencing pipeline. Specific HLA alleles were associated with over 15,000 TCR beta sequences at a false discovery rate of 0.05 in a later analysis. In both the original and validation cohorts, the classifier was reported to diagnose cytomegalovirus status with high specificity and sensitivity. The authors suggested that the approach could potentially be generalized to other disease states and immunological phenotypes. An association between a missense DCLRE1C variant and V-gene and J-gene trimming of TCR beta chains was found in a later genetic analysis and replicated in an independent cohort. The cohort was sequenced for TCR beta chains only, and without alpha or paired-chain data the features that could be detected were limited. An earlier analysis of some 560 of the donors showed that most TCR beta V segments appeared in productive rearrangements either about 87% or about 30% of the time, which broadly matched IMGT annotations. According to a later analysis, TCR association rates differed among HLA loci, with DRB1 alleles showing the most associated TCRs and HLA-C alleles showing the fewest. Assigning TCR associations to individual alleles was difficult when HLA alleles, especially DR and DQ, strongly co-occurred. Because counts were too low, about 15 rarely observed V segments, including chromosome 9 orphons, were left out of the earlier analysis of 500 to 750 of the donors. According to a later analysis, parvovirus B19, influenza, CMV and Epstein-Barr virus appeared linked to several top co-occurrence clusters. Sequencing depth was assumed to be roughly uniform across donors in the presence/absence analyses, though that assumption may not hold. While some public TCRs were present in many individuals, most TCR sequences turned up only very rarely across donors. Because HLA typing was unavailable for some donors at each locus, only the typed subset was used in association tests. Most CMV-associated TCR beta chains appeared to be HLA-restricted in a later analysis, and the HLA associations seemed to be driven largely by CMV exposure. In a later analysis, HLA-associated TCR beta chains were found to be more clonally expanded and to have lower generation probabilities than equally common non-associated chains. In vitro tests confirmed that a few of the cytomegalovirus-associated TCR beta chains recognize cytomegalovirus antigens. A further reported finding was that TCR beta sequences accurately predicted the HLA-A and HLA-B alleles for most subjects in the first cohort. Linkage disequilibrium might explain the correlated functional status among segregating V segments, but an unknown experimental factor could not be excluded. The 87-base-pair reads could not distinguish some IMGT-functional V segments, including TRBV6-2 and TRBV6-3, so those segments were excluded.

A word on this clone: Its specific antigen is unknown. No much larger clone exists at a distance of one base, and base qualities are not known.

According to the germline V gene, CDR1 reads LGHNA and CDR2 reads YSLEER. Relative to germline, V is 0 bases shorter and J is 0 bases shorter, with 14 bases between their ends. The CDR3 has 17 amino acids, counting the end cysteine and phenylalanine. Only the CDR3 part of the read is kept: 51 bases, read in frame from the first base. The cohort comprised under 700 healthy bone marrow donors. At the time of sampling, every cohort member was nominally healthy, though immune exposures that went unrecorded were likely present. The donor tested CMV seropositive, placing the donor among the 289 seropositive members of the cohort. A peripheral blood sample was collected from each donor, and TCR beta sequencing was performed on peripheral blood mononuclear cells. Genomic DNA was extracted from the blood cell samples with the Qiagen DNeasy Blood Extraction Kit. The library was obtained by the immunoSEQ multiplex PCR assay. The multiplex PCR relied on a mix of 60 forward primers for TCR Vbeta segments and 13 reverse primers for TCR Jbeta segments. Amplification of the CDR3 region of rearranged TCR beta genes was performed with a multiplex PCR assay on genomic DNA. On the Illumina HiSeq System, the amplified TCR beta libraries were sequenced as 87-base-pair reads. In the paper's pipeline: A later analysis tallied roughly 78 million unique TCR beta chains across the 700 or so repertoires, and approximately 11 million of those chains were shared by two or more donors. A nearest-neighbor algorithm error-corrected the raw reads and collapsed the reads into unique sequences, merging closely related sequences to remove PCR and sequencing errors. V, D and J gene segments were assigned by aligning CDR3 sequences to IMGT reference sequences. Each retained sequence needed at least a six-nucleotide match to both a V gene segment and a J gene segment. Rearrangements were called productive when the CDR3 lacked stop codons and stayed in frame with V and J; all others were non-productive. CDR3 was defined according to IMGT convention as the region running from the second conserved V-encoded cysteine to the conserved J-encoded phenylalanine. In an earlier analysis of around 640 of the donors, sequences lacking an unambiguous match to a single V gene segment were excluded. An earlier analysis of about 590 of the donors classified V segments as functional when productive rearrangements were above 56.7% and as segregating when the standard deviation between donors was above 5%. A statistical classification framework was built to diagnose cytomegalovirus status from the catalog of TCR beta chain sequences. A later analysis assigned V and J genes by comparing TCR nucleotide sequences with IMGT/GENE-DB human TR gene sequences. The TCRdist pipeline was used in a later analysis to assign CDR3 sequences and most-parsimonious VDJ recombination scenarios. In a later analysis, each TCR beta chain was defined by its CDR3 amino acid sequence together with its V-gene family, and reads without a unique V-gene family were excluded. In a later analysis, some 600 highly shared, low-generation-probability nucleotide sequences were removed to address suspected cross-contamination and a sequencing artifact. For each public chain, a later analysis derived a clonal expansion index from normalized ranks of inferred template counts within each repertoire. Generation probabilities in a later analysis came from a VDJ recombination model fitted to out-of-frame rearrangements, and those results were checked against IGoR. In a later analysis, hypergeometric tests were used to score TCR-TCR, TCR-HLA and TCR-CMV co-occurrence, with a repertoire-size bias correction applied to TCR pairs. In a later analysis, false discovery rates were estimated by permuting HLA or CMV assignments 20 times. In a later analysis, co-occurring TCRs were grouped using DBSCAN, with TCRdist sequence similarity added in when clustering inside HLA-allele-positive subsets. Repertoires with fewer than 30,000 or more than 120,000 public chains were left out of co-occurrence clustering, as were about 5 repertoires with anomalous nucleotide sharing. Imported from immuneACCESS, the table was reduced by TCRdb to in-frame sequences with V and J called. These copies leave out some clones; in studies compared against another copy, an unresolved V gene accounts for under half, and the cause of the remainder is not known. D and trimming were read from the DNA, whereas the V and J calls and clone size are those reported in that table. The sample table shows about 61,000 clones, and roughly 90% are seen once. 1.5% of the sample lies in the top ten.

The chain employs TRBV4-3 and TRBJ1-2; TRBD1 is a weak D gene call, 5 bases matching. This receptor was obtained from a man aged 25 to 40 in good health and CMV-seropositive. The source material was PBMCs. The nucleotide sequence is TGCGCCAGCAGCCAAGATCGCTCCCCCAGGGCTAACTATGGCTACACCTTC. It is translated as CASSQDRSPRANYGYTF.